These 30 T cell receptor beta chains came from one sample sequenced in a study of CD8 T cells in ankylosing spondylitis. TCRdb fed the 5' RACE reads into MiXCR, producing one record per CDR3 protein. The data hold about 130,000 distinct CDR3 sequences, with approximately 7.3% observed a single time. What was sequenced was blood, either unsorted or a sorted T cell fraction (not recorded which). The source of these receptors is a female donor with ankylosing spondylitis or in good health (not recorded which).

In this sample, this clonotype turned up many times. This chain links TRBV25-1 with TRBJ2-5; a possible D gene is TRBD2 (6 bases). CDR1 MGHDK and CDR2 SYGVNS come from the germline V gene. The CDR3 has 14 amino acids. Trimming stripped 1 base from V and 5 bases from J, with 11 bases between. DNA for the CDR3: TGTGCCAGCAGTGAATGGCGGGGCGGTGAGACCCAGTACTTC. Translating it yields CASSEWRGGETQYF.

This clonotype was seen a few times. DNA of the CDR3: TGCAGCGTTGTGAGGATGCGAGTCCAAGAGACCCAGTACTTC. Protein sequence: CSVVRMRVQETQYF. The rearrangement uses TRBV29-1 and TRBJ2-5; D unclear. The CDR3 is 14 amino acids. CDR1 is SQVTM and CDR2 is ANQGSEA in the germline V gene. V lost 4 bases, J lost 1 base, and 13 bases lay in between.

CDR3 residues: CASSLAREGQPQHF. The CDR3 nucleotides read TGTGCCAGCAGTTTAGCTAGGGAGGGTCAGCCCCAGCATTTT. The V gene is TRBV12-3 or TRBV12-4, the J gene TRBJ1-5, with D unresolved. The CDR3 sequence is 14 residues long. The germline V and J ends were trimmed by 0 bases and 6 bases, with 9 bases remaining between them.

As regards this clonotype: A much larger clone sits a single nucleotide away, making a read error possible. The CDR3, as DNA: TGCGCCAGCAGCGCCGCAGCCAGGATGGGGAACACTGAAGCTTTCTTT. Translated, it gives CASSAAARMGNTEAFF. The J gene is TRBJ1-1, the V gene TRBV5-1, with D hard to call. The germline V gene encodes CDR1 SGHRS and CDR2 YFSETQ. The length of the CDR3 is 16 residues. V lost 4 bases and J 1 base, leaving 17 bases between the germline ends.

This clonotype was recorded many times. CDR3 loop: CSTPWRGETQYF. CDR3 sequence (DNA): TGCAGTACTCCGTGGCGAGGGGAGACCCAGTACTTC. The chain joins TRBV20-1 to TRBJ2-5, with D perhaps TRBD2 (5 bases). CDR1 and CDR2 (germline): DFQATT, SNEGSKA (reference sequence). The CDR3 is 12 amino acids. V lost 8 bases and J lost 5, with 15 bases in between.

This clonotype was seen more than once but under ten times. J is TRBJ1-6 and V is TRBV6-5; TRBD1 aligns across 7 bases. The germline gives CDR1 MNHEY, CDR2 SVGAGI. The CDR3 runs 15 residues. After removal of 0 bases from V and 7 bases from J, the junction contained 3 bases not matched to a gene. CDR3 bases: TGTGCCAGCAGTTACTCGGGACAGATCAATTCACCCCTCCACTTT. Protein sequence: CASSYSGQINSPLHF.

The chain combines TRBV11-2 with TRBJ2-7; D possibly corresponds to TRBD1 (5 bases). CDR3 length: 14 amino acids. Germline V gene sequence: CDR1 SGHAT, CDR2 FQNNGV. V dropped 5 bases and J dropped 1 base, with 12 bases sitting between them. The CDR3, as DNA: TGTGCCAGCAGCCCAGGGTTGTCTTCCTACGAGCAGTACTTC. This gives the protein CASSPGLSSYEQYF. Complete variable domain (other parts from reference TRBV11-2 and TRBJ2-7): EAGVAQSPRYKIIEKRQSVAFWCNPISGHATLYWYQQILGQGPKLLIQFQNNGVVDDSQLPKDRFSAERLKGVDSTLKIQPAKLEDSAVYLCASSPGLSSYEQYFGPGTRLTVT.

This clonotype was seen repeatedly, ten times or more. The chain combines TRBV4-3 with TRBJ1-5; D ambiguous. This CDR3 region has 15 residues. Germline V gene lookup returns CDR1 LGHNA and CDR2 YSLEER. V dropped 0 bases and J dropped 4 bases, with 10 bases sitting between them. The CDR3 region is CASSQDGLANQPQHF. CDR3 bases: TGCGCCAGCAGCCAAGATGGTCTGGCAAATCAGCCCCAGCATTTT.

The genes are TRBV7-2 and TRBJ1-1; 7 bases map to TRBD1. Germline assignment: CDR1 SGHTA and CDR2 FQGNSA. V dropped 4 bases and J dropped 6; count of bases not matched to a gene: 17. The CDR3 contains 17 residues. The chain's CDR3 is CASSSLTTGNDFPEAFF. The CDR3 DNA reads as TGTGCCAGCAGCTCCCTTACGACAGGGAATGATTTCCCTGAAGCTTTCTTT.

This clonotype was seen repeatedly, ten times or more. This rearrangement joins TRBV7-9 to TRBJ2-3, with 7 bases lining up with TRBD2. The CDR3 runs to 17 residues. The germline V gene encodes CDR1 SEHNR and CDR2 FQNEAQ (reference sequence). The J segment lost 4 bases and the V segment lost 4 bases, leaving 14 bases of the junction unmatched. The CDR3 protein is CASSSYPAGVRADTQYF. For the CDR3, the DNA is TGTGCCAGCAGCTCCTACCCCGCGGGGGTGCGCGCAGATACGCAGTATTTT. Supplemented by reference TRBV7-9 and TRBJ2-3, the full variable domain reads DTGVSQNPRHKITKRGQNVTFRCDPISEHNRLYWYRQTLGQGPEFLTYFQNEAQLEKSRLLSDRFSAERPKGSFSTLEIQRTEQGDSAMYLCASSSYPAGVRADTQYFGPGTRLTVL.

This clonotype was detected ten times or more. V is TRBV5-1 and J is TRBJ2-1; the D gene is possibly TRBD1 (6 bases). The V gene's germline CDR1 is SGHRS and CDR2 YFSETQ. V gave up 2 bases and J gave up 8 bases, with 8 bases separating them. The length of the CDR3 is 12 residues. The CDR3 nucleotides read TGCGCCAGCAGCTTAGGGGGTGATGAGCAGTTCTTC. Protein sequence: CASSLGGDEQFF.

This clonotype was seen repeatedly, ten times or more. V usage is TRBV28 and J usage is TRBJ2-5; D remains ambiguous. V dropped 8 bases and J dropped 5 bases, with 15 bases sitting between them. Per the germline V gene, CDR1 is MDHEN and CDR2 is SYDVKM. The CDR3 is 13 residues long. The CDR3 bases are TGTGCCAGCCAGGACCGCCTCGAGGAGACCCAGTACTTC. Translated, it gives CASQDRLEETQYF. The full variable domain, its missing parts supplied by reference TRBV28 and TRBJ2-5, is DVKVTQSSRYLVKRTGEKVFLECVQDMDHENMFWYRQDPGLGLRLIYFSYDVKMKEKGDIPEGYSVSREKKERFSLILESASTNQTSMYLCASQDRLEETQYFGPGTRLLVL.

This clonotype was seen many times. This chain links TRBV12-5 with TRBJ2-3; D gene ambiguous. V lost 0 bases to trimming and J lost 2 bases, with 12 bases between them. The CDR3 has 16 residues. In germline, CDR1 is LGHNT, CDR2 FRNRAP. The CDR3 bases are TGTGCTAGTGGTTTGGTACTGGACCCATCCACAGATACGCAGTATTTT. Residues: CASGLVLDPSTDTQYF.

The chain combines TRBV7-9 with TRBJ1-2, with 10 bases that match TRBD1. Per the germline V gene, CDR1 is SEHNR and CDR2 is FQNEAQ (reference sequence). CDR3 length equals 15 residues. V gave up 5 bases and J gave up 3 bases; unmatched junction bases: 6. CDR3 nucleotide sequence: TGTGCCAGCAGCCCTTCGGGACAGGGGCACTATGGCTACACCTTC. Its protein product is CASSPSGQGHYGYTF.

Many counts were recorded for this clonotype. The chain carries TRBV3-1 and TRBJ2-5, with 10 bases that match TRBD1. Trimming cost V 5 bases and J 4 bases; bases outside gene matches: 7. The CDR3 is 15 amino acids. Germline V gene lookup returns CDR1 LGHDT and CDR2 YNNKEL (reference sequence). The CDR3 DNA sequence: TGTGCCAGCAGCTACCGGGACAGGGGAGGAGAGACCCAGTACTTC. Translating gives CASSYRDRGGETQYF.

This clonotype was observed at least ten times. This CDR3 is CSDEDRGNTEAFF. The DNA for the CDR3 is TGCAGTGATGAAGACAGGGGGAACACTGAAGCTTTCTTT. The rearrangement joins TRBV20-1 to TRBJ1-1, with 8 bases fitting TRBD1. CDR1 DFQATT and CDR2 SNEGSKA come from the germline V gene (reference sequence). CDR3 size: 13 residues. J lost 1 base, V lost 7 bases, and 5 bases had no gene match.

CDR3 nucleotides: TGTGCCAGCAGCGCAACCGGGACAAGAAACACCGGGGAGCTGTTTTTT. This codes for CASSATGTRNTGELFF. The V and J genes are TRBV7-9 and TRBJ2-2; tentative D call: TRBD1 (6 bases). Trimming took 5 bases from V and 2 from J, leaving 15 bases between them. This CDR3 has 16 amino acids. The germline V gene has CDR1 SEHNR and CDR2 FQNEAQ (reference sequence).

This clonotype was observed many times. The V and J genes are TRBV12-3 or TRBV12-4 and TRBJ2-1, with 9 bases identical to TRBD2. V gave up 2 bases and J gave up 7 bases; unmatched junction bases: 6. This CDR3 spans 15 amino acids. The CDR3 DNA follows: TGTGCCAGCAGTTTACCTAGCGGGAACCTTAATGAGCAGTTCTTC. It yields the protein CASSLPSGNLNEQFF.

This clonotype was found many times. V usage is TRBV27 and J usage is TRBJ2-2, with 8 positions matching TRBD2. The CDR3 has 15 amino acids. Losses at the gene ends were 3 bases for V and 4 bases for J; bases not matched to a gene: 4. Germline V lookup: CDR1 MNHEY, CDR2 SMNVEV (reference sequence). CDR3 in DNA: TGTGCCAGCAGTTTGGATAGCGGGACCACCGGGGAGCTGTTTTTT. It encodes CASSLDSGTTGELFF.

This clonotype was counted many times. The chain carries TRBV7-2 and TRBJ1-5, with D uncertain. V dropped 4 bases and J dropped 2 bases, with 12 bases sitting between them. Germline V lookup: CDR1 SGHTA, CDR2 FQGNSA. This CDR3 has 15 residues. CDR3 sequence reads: CASSSYHGGNQPQHF. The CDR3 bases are TGTGCCAGCAGCTCCTATCACGGGGGCAATCAGCCCCAGCATTTT.

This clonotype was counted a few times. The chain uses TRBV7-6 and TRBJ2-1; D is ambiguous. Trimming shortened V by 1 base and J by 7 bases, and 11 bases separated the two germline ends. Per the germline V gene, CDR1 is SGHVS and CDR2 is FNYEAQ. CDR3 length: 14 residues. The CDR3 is CASSLDISKNEQFF. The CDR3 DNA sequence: TGTGCCAGCAGCTTAGACATATCAAAGAATGAGCAGTTCTTC.

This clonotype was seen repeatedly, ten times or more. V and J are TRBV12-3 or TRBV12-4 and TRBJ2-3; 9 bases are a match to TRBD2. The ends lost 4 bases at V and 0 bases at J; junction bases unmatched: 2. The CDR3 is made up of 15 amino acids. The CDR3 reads CASSSSGVSTDTQYF. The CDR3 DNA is TGTGCCAGCAGTTCTAGCGGGGTTAGCACAGATACGCAGTATTTT.

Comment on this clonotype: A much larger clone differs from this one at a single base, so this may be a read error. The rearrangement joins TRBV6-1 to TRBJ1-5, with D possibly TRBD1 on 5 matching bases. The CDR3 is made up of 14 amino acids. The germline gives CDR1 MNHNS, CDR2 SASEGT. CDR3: CAISEVEGNQPQHF. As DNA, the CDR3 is TGTGCCATCAGTGAGGTGGAGGGGAATCAGCCCCAGCATTTT.

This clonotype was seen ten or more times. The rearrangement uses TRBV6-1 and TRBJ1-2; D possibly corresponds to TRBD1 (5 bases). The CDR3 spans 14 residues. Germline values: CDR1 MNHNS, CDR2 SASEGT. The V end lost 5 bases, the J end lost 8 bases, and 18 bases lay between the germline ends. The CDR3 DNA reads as TGTGCCAGCAGTCCCGGGACCCAAATAGGAGGCTACACCTTC. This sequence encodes CASSPGTQIGGYTF.

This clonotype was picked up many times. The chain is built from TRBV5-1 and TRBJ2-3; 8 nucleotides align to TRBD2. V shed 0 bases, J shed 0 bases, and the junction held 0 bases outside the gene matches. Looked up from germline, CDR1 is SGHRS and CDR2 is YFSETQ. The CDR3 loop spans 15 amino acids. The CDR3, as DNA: TGCGCCAGCAGCTTGGGACTAGCGAGCACAGATACGCAGTATTTT. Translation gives CASSLGLASTDTQYF.

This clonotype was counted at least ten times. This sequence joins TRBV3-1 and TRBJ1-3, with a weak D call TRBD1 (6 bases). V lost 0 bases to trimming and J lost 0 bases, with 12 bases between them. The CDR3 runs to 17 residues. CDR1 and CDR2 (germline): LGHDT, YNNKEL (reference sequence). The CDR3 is CASSQELGQPSGNTIYF. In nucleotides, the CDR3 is TGTGCCAGCAGCCAAGAGTTAGGACAGCCCTCTGGAAACACCATATATTTT. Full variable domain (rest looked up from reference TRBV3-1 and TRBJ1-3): DTAVSQTPKYLVTQMGNDKSIKCEQNLGHDTMYWYKQDSKKFLKIMFSYNNKELIINETVPNRFSPKSPDKAHLNLHINSLELGDSAVYFCASSQELGQPSGNTIYFGEGSWLTVV.

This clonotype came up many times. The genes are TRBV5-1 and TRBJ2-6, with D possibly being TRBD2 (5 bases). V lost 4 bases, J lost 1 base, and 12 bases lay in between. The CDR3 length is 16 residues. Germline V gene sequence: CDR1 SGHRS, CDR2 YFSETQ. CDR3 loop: CASSLSSGSGANVLTF. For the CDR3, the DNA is TGCGCCAGCAGCCTATCATCGGGGTCTGGGGCCAACGTCCTGACTTTC.

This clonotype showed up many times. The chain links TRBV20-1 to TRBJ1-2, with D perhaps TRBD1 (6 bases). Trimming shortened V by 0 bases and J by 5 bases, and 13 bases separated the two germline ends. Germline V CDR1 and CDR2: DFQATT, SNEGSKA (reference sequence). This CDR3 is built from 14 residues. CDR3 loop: CSAREPRTVYGYTF. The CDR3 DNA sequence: TGCAGTGCTAGAGAGCCCCGGACAGTATATGGCTACACCTTC.

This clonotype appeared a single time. DNA for the CDR3: TGTGCCACCAGTGATGGGACCGGGGAGCTGTTTTTT. Amino acid sequence: CATSDGTGELFF. The rearrangement uses TRBV24-1 and TRBJ2-2; D gene ambiguous. V dropped 3 bases and J dropped 5 bases, with 3 bases sitting between them. The CDR3 length is 12 residues. The germline V gene has CDR1 KGHDR and CDR2 SFDVKD.

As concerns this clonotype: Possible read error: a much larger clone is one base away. The CDR3 spells CASSLQERANYGYTF. The CDR3 DNA sequence: TGTGCCAGCAGCCTACAGGAACGGGCCAACTATGGCTACACCTTC. The chain couples TRBV7-9 to TRBJ1-2; D might be TRBD1 (5 bases). Trimming cost V 5 bases and J 2 bases, with 15 bases left between them. The germline gives CDR1 SEHNR, CDR2 FQNEAQ (reference sequence). CDR3 length equals 15 residues.